The source of this T cell receptor beta chain is a study of cytomegalovirus exposure and HLA in healthy donors. Whole-study findings and limits: Productive status was seen about 90% or about 30% of the time for most TCR beta V segments in an earlier analysis. There were 150 to 200 TCR beta chains listed as cytomegalovirus-associated.

The PCR used 60 Vbeta and 13 Jbeta primers. Libraries were prepared by immunoSEQ multiplex PCR; TCRdb keeps only in-frame clonotypes and omits some of them. The sample carries 70,000 to 90,000 clones, roughly 70% recorded once. CDR1 is SEHNR and CDR2 is FQNEAQ in the germline V gene (reference sequence). With 3 bases removed from V and 10 bases from J, the gap between germline ends came to 15 bases. The CDR3 extends over 13 amino acids. The table lists this clone with a count of one. The antigen is unknown. This rearrangement joins TRBV7-9 to TRBJ1-1, with D maybe TRBD1 (6 bases). The clonotype originates from a man in his sixties in good health and CMV-seropositive. The sequenced sample consisted of PBMCs. Written as DNA, the CDR3 is TGTGCCAGCAGCTTCGAACAGGGAAGCTTAGCTTTCTTT. Amino acid sequence: CASSFEQGSLAFF.